One and the same sample provided the 7 T cell receptor beta chains below, sequenced in a study of blood T cell repertoires in COVID-19. Clones were read by immunoSEQ multiplex PCR, and TCRdb kept only the in-frame ones, dropping some. The sample has fewer than 500,000 clones, 81% seen once. Material for sequencing was peripheral blood. These receptors were obtained from a human donor with acute or convalescent COVID-19. The donor label of this sample is uncertain.

This chain joins TRBV27 and TRBJ1-3; TRBD1 aligns across 10 bases. The CDR3 length is 15 residues. Per the germline V gene, CDR1 is MNHEY and CDR2 is SMNVEV (reference sequence). The V and J ends lost 6 bases and 7 bases, in that order; junction bases with no gene match: 9. The CDR3 spells CASSPTGGRWNTIYF. Written as DNA, the CDR3 is TGTGCCAGCAGCCCGACAGGGGGCAGGTGGAACACCATATATTTT.

The J gene is TRBJ2-1, the V gene TRBV12-3 or TRBV12-4; D ambiguous. This CDR3 has 11 amino acids. With 3 bases removed from V and 9 bases from J, the gap between germline ends came to 6 bases. The CDR3 loop is CASSLAVEQFF. CDR3 sequence (DNA): TGTGCCAGCAGTTTGGCGGTTGAGCAGTTCTTC.

This chain connects TRBV16 to TRBJ1-5; a possible D gene is TRBD1 (5 bases). The CDR3 loop spans 17 amino acids. Trimming pared 1 base from V and 1 base from J, leaving 14 bases between. Looked up from germline, CDR1 is KGHSY and CDR2 is FQNENV. The CDR3 DNA is TGTGCCAGCAGCCAATACGATTCAGGGCACAGCAATCAGCCCCAGCATTTT. This sequence encodes CASSQYDSGHSNQPQHF.

The rearrangement links TRBV3-1 (or the pseudogene TRBV3-2) to TRBJ2-4, with 9 bases fitting TRBD1. This CDR3 is built from 12 residues. The V gene end was trimmed by 2 bases and the J gene end by 13 bases; junction bases not matched to a gene: 3. Germline V CDR1 and CDR2: LGHDT, YNNKEL (reference sequence). CDR3 amino acids: CASSQLTGGQYF. In nucleotides, the CDR3 is TGTGCCAGCAGCCAACTCACAGGGGGCCAGTACTTC.

The chain couples TRBV28 to TRBJ1-3, with D unresolved. The V end lost 3 bases, the J end lost 8 bases, and 11 bases lay between the germline ends. This CDR3 contains 13 residues. The germline V gene has CDR1 MDHEN and CDR2 SYDVKM. The CDR3 loop reads CASSFEWEDTIYF. Written as DNA, the CDR3 is TGTGCCAGCAGTTTCGAATGGGAGGACACCATATATTTT.

The V call is TRBV4-1, the J call TRBJ1-3; D may be TRBD1 (5 bases). V lost 7 bases and J lost 0, with 16 bases in between. The length of the CDR3 is 16 residues. Germline V lookup: CDR1 MGHRA, CDR2 YSYEKL. CDR3 loop: CASKGTGLSSGNTIYF. CDR3 DNA sequence: TGCGCCAGCAAGGGAACAGGTTTATCCTCTGGAAACACCATATATTTT.

The rearrangement uses TRBV11-2 and TRBJ2-1; TRBD1 agrees at 7 bases. Germline V gives CDR1 SGHAT, CDR2 FQNNGV. Trimming at V came to 5 bases and at J to 7 bases, leaving 11 bases not matched to a gene. The CDR3 runs 15 residues. This chain's CDR3 is CASSAMYRGVNEQFF. For the CDR3, the DNA is TGTGCCAGCAGCGCAATGTACAGGGGAGTAAATGAGCAGTTCTTC.